Below are 25 T cell receptor beta chains sequenced from a single sample in a study of shared clonotypes between healthy human individuals. Naive CD8 cells were CD45RO-negative, positively selected for CCR7, excluding terminally differentiated effector memory CD45RA+ cells. The method was immunoSEQ multiplex PCR; TCRdb's version includes in-frame clones alone and lacks a portion of them. The table lists roughly 2,000,000 clones, about 94% of them singletons. The specimen sequenced was naive CD8+ T cells from PBMCs. Every receptor here comes from a man between 18 and 35 years old in good health. Some clones in this sample may be carry-over from other donors' samples.

The chain joins TRBV19 to TRBJ1-1; possible D gene TRBD1, 6 bases. Germline CDR1 reads LNHDA; CDR2 reads SQIVND (reference sequence). Trimming removed 2 bases from V and 4 bases from J, with 11 bases in between. The CDR3 contains 14 residues. Written as DNA, the CDR3 is TGTGCCAGTAGTATACTCCAGGGGCCCACTGAAGCTTTCTTT. Encoded protein: CASSILQGPTEAFF.

V and J are TRBV29-1 and TRBJ2-3; D unresolved. Germline CDR1 reads SQVTM; CDR2 reads ANQGSEA. This CDR3 region has 12 residues. V gave up 7 bases and J gave up 4 bases, with 12 bases separating them. CDR3 sequence (DNA): TGCAGCGCCCGAAGTGGGGCAGATACGCAGTATTTT. It codes for CSARSGADTQYF.

V usage is TRBV27 and J usage is TRBJ2-1, with D possibly matching TRBD2 (6 bases). The CDR3 totals 14 residues. Germline V gene lookup returns CDR1 MNHEY and CDR2 SMNVEV (reference sequence). Trimming stripped 7 bases from V and 2 bases from J, with 12 bases between. The CDR3 reads CASMGGGTYNEQFF. DNA of the CDR3: TGTGCCAGCATGGGGGGTGGGACCTACAATGAGCAGTTCTTC.

The V gene is TRBV9, the J gene TRBJ2-7; TRBD2 matches at 7 bases. J lost 0 bases, V lost 5 bases, and 8 bases had no gene match. Germline loops: CDR1 SGDLS, CDR2 YYNGEE. The CDR3 spans 15 residues. The chain's CDR3 is CASSSTSESSYEQYF. DNA of the CDR3: TGTGCCAGCAGTTCCACTAGCGAGAGCTCCTACGAGCAGTACTTC.

The chain has TRBV9 and TRBJ1-2, with 7 bases aligning to TRBD1. The V gene's germline CDR1 is SGDLS and CDR2 YYNGEE. The ends lost 3 bases at V and 1 base at J; junction bases unmatched: 3. This CDR3 has 14 residues. DNA for the CDR3: TGTGCCAGCAGCGGCCGGGACAGTAACTATGGCTACACCTTC. Translation gives CASSGRDSNYGYTF.

The V and J genes are TRBV13 and TRBJ1-2, with D uncertain. V lost 3 bases to trimming and J lost 3 bases, with 14 bases between them. Germline CDR1 and CDR2: PRHDT and FYEKMQ (reference sequence). CDR3 size: 15 residues. The CDR3 loop is CASSFRAPAYYGYTF. CDR3 nucleotide sequence: TGTGCCAGCAGCTTTAGGGCCCCGGCGTACTATGGCTACACCTTC.

This rearrangement joins TRBV7-9 to TRBJ2-7; TRBD1 agrees at 9 bases. Germline V lookup: CDR1 SEHNR, CDR2 FQNEAQ (reference sequence). V shed 5 bases and J 3 bases; nucleotides not matched to a gene: 8. This CDR3 contains 15 residues. The chain's CDR3 is CASSPFRQGDYEQYF. CDR3 bases: TGTGCCAGCAGCCCGTTCCGACAGGGGGACTACGAGCAGTACTTC.

The chain combines TRBV4-3 with TRBJ2-7, with 8 bases lining up with TRBD2. Trimming removed 1 base from V and 3 bases from J; junction bases left unmatched: 8. This CDR3 has 16 amino acids. The V gene's germline CDR1 is LGHNA and CDR2 YSLEER. CDR3 residues: CASSQGAGREIYEQYF. The CDR3, as DNA: TGCGCCAGCAGCCAAGGGGCCGGGAGGGAAATCTACGAGCAGTACTTC.

This rearrangement joins TRBV4-2 to TRBJ2-1, with 8 bases lining up with TRBD2. Per the germline V gene, CDR1 is LGHNA and CDR2 is YNFKEQ. CDR3 length equals 12 residues. V trimming: 6 bases; J trimming: 11 bases; junction bases outside the gene matches: 6. CDR3 residues: CASSNSGDKQFF. CDR3 in DNA: TGTGCCAGCAGTAATAGCGGGGATAAGCAGTTCTTC.

This chain connects TRBV6-1 to TRBJ2-2, with D tentatively TRBD2 (5 bases). Trimming shortened V by 6 bases and J by 5 bases, and 10 bases separated the two germline ends. The CDR3 runs to 13 residues. Germline lookup yields CDR1 MNHNS and CDR2 SASEGT. In nucleotides, the CDR3 is TGTGCCAGCAGGGACTTCCTGACCGGGGAGCTGTTTTTT. This translates into CASRDFLTGELFF.

The rearrangement uses TRBV29-1 and TRBJ1-2; perhaps TRBD1 as D (5 bases). Trimming stripped 3 bases from V and 6 bases from J, with 11 bases between. Per germline, CDR1 SQVTM and CDR2 ANQGSEA. The CDR3 totals 12 residues. The DNA of the CDR3 is TGCAGCGTTGATCCGGGGGGTGATGGCTACACCTTC. Translation gives CSVDPGGDGYTF. The complete variable domain, with remaining parts taken from reference TRBV29-1 and TRBJ1-2, reads SAVISQKPSRDICQRGTSLTIQCQVDSQVTMMFWYRQQPGQSLTLIATANQGSEATYESGFVIDKFPISRPNLTFSTLTVSNMSPEDSSIYLCSVDPGGDGYTFGSGTRLTVV.

This clone was detected a few times. This chain joins TRBV4-2 and TRBJ1-2, with D possibly being TRBD1 (6 bases). The germline V and J ends were trimmed by 0 bases and 0 bases, with 20 bases remaining between them. Germline V gives CDR1 LGHNA, CDR2 YNFKEQ. The CDR3 has 19 amino acids. The CDR3 is CASSQDPTGSLTPNYGYTF. The CDR3, as DNA: TGTGCCAGCAGCCAAGATCCTACAGGGAGCTTGACACCTAACTATGGCTACACCTTC.

Remarks on this clone: Other nucleotide sequences from this sample produce the same CDR3. V and J are TRBV30 and TRBJ1-1; D is ambiguous. The CDR3 runs to 13 residues. Trimming stripped 0 bases from V and 1 base from J, with 6 bases between. Germline assignment: CDR1 GTSNPN and CDR2 SVGIG (reference sequence). This CDR3 reads CAWSVLGNTEAFF. The CDR3 region has the DNA TGTGCCTGGAGTGTTCTTGGGAACACTGAAGCTTTCTTT.

The V and J genes are TRBV29-1 and TRBJ2-7; 9 nucleotides agree with TRBD1. The CDR3 loop spans 14 amino acids. Germline CDR1 SQVTM, CDR2 ANQGSEA. Trimming took 7 bases from V and 3 from J; bases not matched to a gene: 10. CDR3 DNA: TGCAGCGCTGGAGTCGGGACAGGGTACTACGAGCAGTACTTC. Translated, it gives CSAGVGTGYYEQYF.

The chain carries TRBV7-9 and TRBJ1-3; TRBD1 agrees at 7 bases. Germline lookup yields CDR1 SEHNR and CDR2 FQNEAQ (reference sequence). V shed 2 bases, J shed 9 bases, and the junction held 10 bases outside the gene matches. CDR3 length equals 15 residues. This chain's CDR3 is CASSLSGTAASTIYF. As DNA, the CDR3 is TGTGCCAGCAGCTTATCCGGGACAGCAGCGAGCACCATATATTTT. Using reference TRBV7-9 and TRBJ1-3 for the parts outside the CDR3, the full variable domain is DTGVSQNPRHKITKRGQNVTFRCDPISEHNRLYWYRQTLGQGPEFLTYFQNEAQLEKSRLLSDRFSAERPKGSFSTLEIQRTEQGDSAMYLCASSLSGTAASTIYFGEGSWLTVV.

A few counts support this clone. The CDR3 loop is CASSSSATYNEQFF. CDR3 DNA sequence: TGTGCCAGCAGTTCCTCCGCTACCTACAATGAGCAGTTCTTC. The V and J genes are TRBV28 and TRBJ2-1; D remains ambiguous. V shed 4 bases and J shed 2 bases, with 9 bases lying between them. CDR1 and CDR2 from the germline V gene are MDHEN and SYDVKM. The CDR3 has 14 amino acids.

The chain employs TRBV5-1 and TRBJ2-7, with D perhaps TRBD1 or TRBD2 (5 bases each). V lost 4 bases and J 4 bases, leaving 12 bases between the germline ends. Germline V gives CDR1 SGHRS, CDR2 YFSETQ. The length of the CDR3 is 13 residues. The CDR3 sequence: CASSVRGPYEQYF. The CDR3 DNA reads as TGCGCCAGCAGCGTCCGGGGCCCGTACGAGCAGTACTTC.

V usage is TRBV19 and J usage is TRBJ1-5; TRBD1 aligns across 7 bases. Germline-derived CDR1 and CDR2 are LNHDA and SQIVND (reference sequence). The CDR3 totals 14 residues. V was clipped by 10 bases and J by 4 bases; unmatched bases: 10. DNA for the CDR3: TGTGCCATATCTTACAGGGGCCGTAATCAGCCCCAGCATTTT. It encodes CAISYRGRNQPQHF.

CDR3 protein: CASSLSRGSEQFF. For the CDR3, the DNA is TGTGCCAGCAGTTTAAGCAGAGGATCCGAGCAGTTCTTC. The chain carries TRBV6-5 and TRBJ2-1, with no clear D. Germline assignment: CDR1 MNHEY and CDR2 SVGAGI. The CDR3 has 13 amino acids. The V and J ends lost 4 bases and 10 bases respectively, with 14 bases between them.

The chain recombines TRBV19 with TRBJ2-6, with a weak D call TRBD1 (6 bases). V lost 10 bases, J lost 0 bases, and 13 bases lay in between. This CDR3 comprises 15 residues. Germline V gives CDR1 LNHDA, CDR2 SQIVND (reference sequence). CDR3 in amino acids: CATRLQGSGANVLTF. The CDR3 nucleotides are TGTGCCACCAGGTTACAGGGCTCTGGGGCCAACGTCCTGACTTTC.

The chain carries TRBV6-5 and TRBJ2-7, with D tentatively TRBD1 or TRBD2 (5 bases each). There are 14 residues in the CDR3. Germline V lookup: CDR1 MNHEY, CDR2 SVGAGI. Trimming stripped 2 bases from V and 6 bases from J, with 14 bases between. The CDR3 nucleotides are TGTGCCAGCAGTTACGTATCCGAGGGGCTCGAGCAGTACTTC. Its translation is CASSYVSEGLEQYF.

The gene calls are TRBV30 and TRBJ2-2; TRBD1 aligns across 7 bases. The CDR3 length is 16 residues. The V gene's germline CDR1 is GTSNPN and CDR2 SVGIG (reference sequence). Unmatched junction bases numbered 10, after V lost 5 bases and J lost 1 base. The DNA of the CDR3 is TGTGCCTGGGAGTACAGGGGACCAGGGAACACCGGGGAGCTGTTTTTT. It is translated as CAWEYRGPGNTGELFF.

The chain is built from TRBV19 and TRBJ2-1; 8 nucleotides align to TRBD2. Per germline, CDR1 LNHDA and CDR2 SQIVND (reference sequence). The CDR3 runs 16 residues. V lost 3 bases to trimming and J lost 3 bases; unmatched junction nucleotides: 7. The CDR3 sequence: CASSIRAGGVYNEQFF. The DNA for the CDR3 is TGTGCCAGTAGTATCAGGGCGGGAGGCGTCTACAATGAGCAGTTCTTC.

This chain joins TRBV7-6 and TRBJ1-1, with D perhaps matching TRBD1 (5 bases). The CDR3 has 15 amino acids. Germline CDR1 and CDR2: SGHVS and FNYEAQ. V lost 5 bases, J lost 7 bases, and 20 bases lay in between. DNA for the CDR3: TGTGCCAGCAGCACCGTAAATGGTTTGGACATTGAAGCTTTCTTT. It is translated as CASSTVNGLDIEAFF.

On this clone: This sample also contains other DNA sequences that code for the same CDR3. V and J are TRBV6-5 and TRBJ2-7; D gene uncertain. The CDR3 runs to 14 residues. Trimming removed 0 bases at V and 4 bases at J, with 10 bases between. Germline V CDR1 and CDR2: MNHEY, SVGAGI. The CDR3 spells CASSYSGPSYEQYF. CDR3 in DNA: TGTGCCAGCAGTTACTCCGGCCCTTCATACGAGCAGTACTTC.